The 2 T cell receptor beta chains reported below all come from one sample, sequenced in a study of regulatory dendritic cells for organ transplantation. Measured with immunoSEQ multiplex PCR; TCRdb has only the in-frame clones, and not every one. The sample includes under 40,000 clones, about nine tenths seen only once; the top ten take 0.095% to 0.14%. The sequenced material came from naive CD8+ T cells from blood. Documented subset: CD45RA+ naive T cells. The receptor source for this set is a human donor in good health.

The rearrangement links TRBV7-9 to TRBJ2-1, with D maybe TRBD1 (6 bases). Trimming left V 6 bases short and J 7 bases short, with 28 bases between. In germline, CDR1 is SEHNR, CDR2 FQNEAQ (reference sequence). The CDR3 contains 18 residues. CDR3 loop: CASSHNTGQLPRGNEQFF. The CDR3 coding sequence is TGTGCCAGCAGTCACAATACCGGGCAGCTGCCGAGGGGGAATGAGCAGTTCTTC.

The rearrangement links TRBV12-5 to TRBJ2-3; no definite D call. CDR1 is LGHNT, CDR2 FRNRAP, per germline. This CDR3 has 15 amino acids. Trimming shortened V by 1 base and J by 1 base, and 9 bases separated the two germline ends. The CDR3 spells CASGLGMTRTDTQYF. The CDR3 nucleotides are TGTGCTAGTGGTTTGGGGATGACACGCACAGATACGCAGTATTTT.